This is a list of T cell receptor beta chains from one sample in a study of T cell responses to AZD1222 COVID-19 vaccine. Assay used: immunoSEQ multiplex PCR; TCRdb lists only in-frame clones, some missing. Found here are some 170,000 clones, 85% to 90% of them singletons; the top ten hold 1.5% to 2%. The sample in question was peripheral blood, obtained on day 0 of AZD1222 vaccination. These receptors came from an adult in good health. Both conserved end residues are part of each CDR3. The order of the fields is clone size, V gene, D gene, CDR3 length, J gene, CDR3 protein, CDR3 DNA. D genes are given only for firm matches. A clone size is listed for some rows: how often the clone was seen (once, few, many), or a class if it is expanded.

clone size: once
V gene: TRBV15
D gene: NA
CDR3 length: 14
J gene: TRBJ1-1
CDR3 protein: CATSEEQGNTEAFF
CDR3 DNA: TGTGCCACCAGCGAGGAACAGGGAAACACTGAAGCTTTCTTT

clone size: NA
V gene: TRBV29-1
D gene: NA
CDR3 length: 11
J gene: TRBJ1-1
CDR3 protein: CSAKTNTEAFF
CDR3 DNA: TGCAGCGCAAAGACGAACACTGAAGCTTTCTTT

clone size: NA
V gene: TRBV27
D gene: NA
CDR3 length: 14
J gene: TRBJ1-2
CDR3 protein: CASSLTQPNYGYTF
CDR3 DNA: TGTGCCAGCAGTTTAACCCAGCCTAACTATGGCTACACCTTC

clone size: NA
V gene: TRBV5-1
D gene: TRBD1
CDR3 length: 15
J gene: TRBJ1-1
CDR3 protein: CASSGGSGQGTEAFF
CDR3 DNA: TGCGCCAGCAGCGGGGGATCGGGACAGGGCACTGAAGCTTTCTTT

clone size: NA
V gene: TRBV9
D gene: TRBD1
CDR3 length: 16
J gene: TRBJ1-3
CDR3 protein: CASSVDNRGSGNTIYF
CDR3 DNA: TGTGCCAGCAGCGTAGATAACAGGGGCTCTGGAAACACCATATATTTT

clone size: NA
V gene: TRBV11-2
D gene: TRBD2
CDR3 length: 16
J gene: TRBJ2-7
CDR3 protein: CASSPRASGSTYEQYF
CDR3 DNA: TGTGCCAGCAGCCCGCGAGCCAGCGGGAGTACCTACGAGCAGTACTTC

clone size: few
V gene: TRBV10-1
D gene: NA
CDR3 length: 15
J gene: TRBJ1-4
CDR3 protein: CASSESIQSNEKLFF
CDR3 DNA: TGCGCCAGCAGTGAGTCGATACAGTCTAATGAAAAACTGTTTTTT

clone size: NA
V gene: TRBV28
D gene: TRBD2
CDR3 length: 16
J gene: TRBJ2-1
CDR3 protein: CASSKISGRNGNEQFF
CDR3 DNA: TGTGCCAGCAGCAAGATCAGCGGGAGGAATGGCAATGAGCAGTTCTTC

clone size: NA
V gene: TRBV5-1
D gene: NA
CDR3 length: 15
J gene: TRBJ1-1
CDR3 protein: CASAREGTTYTEAFF
CDR3 DNA: TGCGCCAGCGCCCGAGAAGGGACAACTTACACTGAAGCTTTCTTT

clone size: NA
V gene: TRBV19
D gene: NA
CDR3 length: 16
J gene: TRBJ2-4
CDR3 protein: CASSTPGSLAKNIQYF
CDR3 DNA: TGTGCCAGTAGTACCCCCGGGTCACTAGCCAAAAACATTCAGTACTTC

clone size: NA
V gene: TRBV30
D gene: NA
CDR3 length: 12
J gene: TRBJ1-5
CDR3 protein: CACSRGAQPQHF
CDR3 DNA: TGTGCCTGTTCCAGGGGAGCTCAGCCCCAGCATTTT

clone size: NA
V gene: TRBV9
D gene: TRBD2
CDR3 length: 16
J gene: TRBJ2-1
CDR3 protein: CASSPRFTGGRNEQFF
CDR3 DNA: TGTGCCAGCAGCCCCCGCTTCACGGGGGGGCGGAATGAGCAGTTCTTC

clone size: NA
V gene: TRBV25-1
D gene: TRBD1
CDR3 length: 17
J gene: TRBJ1-2
CDR3 protein: CASRGTGDKSTNYGYTF
CDR3 DNA: TGTGCCAGCAGGGGGACAGGGGACAAGTCTACTAACTATGGCTACACCTTC

clone size: NA
V gene: TRBV24-1
D gene: TRBD1
CDR3 length: 21
J gene: TRBJ1-1
CDR3 protein: CATSDLEFGTGGFLPNTEAFF
CDR3 DNA: TGTGCCACCAGTGATTTGGAGTTCGGGACAGGGGGCTTTTTACCGAACACTGAAGCTTTCTTT

clone size: NA
V gene: TRBV28
D gene: NA
CDR3 length: 14
J gene: TRBJ1-2
CDR3 protein: CASSLSRQHYGYTF
CDR3 DNA: TGTGCCAGCAGTTTATCCCGACAGCACTATGGCTACACCTTC

clone size: NA
V gene: TRBV15
D gene: TRBD1
CDR3 length: 15
J gene: TRBJ1-1
CDR3 protein: CATSRGQGLNTEAFF
CDR3 DNA: TGTGCCACCAGCAGAGGACAGGGGCTGAACACTGAAGCTTTCTTT

clone size: NA
V gene: TRBV5-1
D gene: TRBD2
CDR3 length: 16
J gene: TRBJ2-5
CDR3 protein: CASSPGLAGGEETQYF
CDR3 DNA: TGCGCCAGCAGCCCGGGACTAGCGGGAGGGGAAGAGACCCAGTACTTC

clone size: NA
V gene: TRBV4-1
D gene: NA
CDR3 length: 16
J gene: TRBJ2-5
CDR3 protein: CASSQEFGGPQETQYF
CDR3 DNA: TGCGCCAGCAGCCAAGAATTTGGGGGGCCCCAAGAGACCCAGTACTTC

clone size: NA
V gene: TRBV10-3
D gene: NA
CDR3 length: 14
J gene: TRBJ2-3
CDR3 protein: CAINAGTSADTQYF
CDR3 DNA: TGTGCCATCAACGCAGGGACTTCGGCAGATACGCAGTATTTT

clone size: NA
V gene: TRBV5-1
D gene: TRBD2
CDR3 length: 14
J gene: TRBJ2-3
CDR3 protein: CATSGLAGTDTQYF
CDR3 DNA: TGCGCCACCTCAGGACTAGCGGGCACAGATACGCAGTATTTT

clone size: NA
V gene: TRBV19
D gene: NA
CDR3 length: 11
J gene: TRBJ2-6
CDR3 protein: CASSIEGQLTF
CDR3 DNA: TGTGCCAGTAGTATTGAAGGACAGCTGACTTTC

clone size: NA
V gene: TRBV6-5
D gene: NA
CDR3 length: 15
J gene: TRBJ1-2
CDR3 protein: CASVRGGWGTYGYTF
CDR3 DNA: TGTGCCAGCGTGAGAGGGGGTTGGGGGACCTATGGCTACACCTTC

clone size: once
V gene: TRBV7-2
D gene: TRBD2
CDR3 length: 15
J gene: TRBJ2-7
CDR3 protein: CASSLALAGPYEQYF
CDR3 DNA: TGTGCCAGCAGCTTAGCGCTAGCGGGACCCTACGAGCAGTACTTC

clone size: once
V gene: TRBV7-2
D gene: NA
CDR3 length: 15
J gene: TRBJ2-2
CDR3 protein: CASSLLGVGAGELFF
CDR3 DNA: TGTGCCAGCAGCTTGCTGGGGGTCGGGGCCGGGGAGCTGTTTTTT

clone size: NA
V gene: TRBV5-1
D gene: TRBD1
CDR3 length: 16
J gene: TRBJ1-4
CDR3 protein: CASSAAEQGLREKLFF
CDR3 DNA: TGCGCCAGCAGCGCAGCAGAACAGGGGTTACGAGAAAAACTGTTTTTT

clone size: NA
V gene: TRBV4-3
D gene: TRBD2
CDR3 length: 19
J gene: TRBJ2-1
CDR3 protein: CASSQRLTSGRAGHNEQFF
CDR3 DNA: TGCGCCAGCAGCCAGAGACTGACTAGCGGGAGGGCCGGGCACAATGAGCAGTTCTTC

clone size: NA
V gene: TRBV4-2
D gene: NA
CDR3 length: 15
J gene: TRBJ2-3
CDR3 protein: CASSLVSGSTDTQYF
CDR3 DNA: TGTGCCAGCAGCCTCGTTAGCGGTAGCACAGATACGCAGTATTTT

clone size: NA
V gene: TRBV5-1
D gene: NA
CDR3 length: 17
J gene: TRBJ2-1
CDR3 protein: CASSLTTARLSYNEQFF
CDR3 DNA: TGCGCCAGCAGCTTGACGACAGCCCGTCTCTCCTACAATGAGCAGTTCTTC

clone size: NA
V gene: TRBV29-1
D gene: NA
CDR3 length: 13
J gene: TRBJ2-7
CDR3 protein: CSVEGQTHYEQYF
CDR3 DNA: TGCAGCGTTGAAGGCCAGACCCACTACGAGCAGTACTTC

clone size: NA
V gene: TRBV6-5
D gene: NA
CDR3 length: 15
J gene: TRBJ2-4
CDR3 protein: CASSGEAGVGNIQYF
CDR3 DNA: TGTGCCAGCTCCGGGGAGGCAGGGGTCGGAAACATTCAGTACTTC

clone size: NA
V gene: TRBV28
D gene: TRBD1
CDR3 length: 15
J gene: TRBJ1-4
CDR3 protein: CASSLLGTGREKLFF
CDR3 DNA: TGTGCCAGCAGTTTACTTGGGACAGGGCGCGAAAAACTGTTTTTT

clone size: NA
V gene: TRBV19
D gene: NA
CDR3 length: 13
J gene: TRBJ1-4
CDR3 protein: CASRTEAHEKLFF
CDR3 DNA: TGTGCCAGTAGGACCGAAGCCCATGAAAAACTGTTTTTT

clone size: NA
V gene: TRBV5-1
D gene: NA
CDR3 length: 16
J gene: TRBJ2-1
CDR3 protein: CASSLASQPRVNEQFF
CDR3 DNA: TGCGCCAGCAGCTTGGCCAGTCAGCCCCGGGTCAATGAGCAGTTCTTC

clone size: NA
V gene: TRBV5-1
D gene: TRBD1
CDR3 length: 20
J gene: TRBJ1-4
CDR3 protein: CASRPVPRDRVVSANEKLFF
CDR3 DNA: TGCGCCAGCAGGCCGGTGCCCCGGGACAGGGTTGTGTCGGCTAATGAAAAACTGTTTTTT

clone size: NA
V gene: TRBV27
D gene: NA
CDR3 length: 15
J gene: TRBJ2-5
CDR3 protein: CASSLTGRSQETQYF
CDR3 DNA: TGTGCCAGCAGTTTGACAGGCAGATCGCAAGAGACCCAGTACTTC

clone size: NA
V gene: TRBV7-9
D gene: NA
CDR3 length: 12
J gene: TRBJ1-3
CDR3 protein: CASSPNGNTIYF
CDR3 DNA: TGTGCCAGCAGCCCAAATGGAAACACCATATATTTT

clone size: NA
V gene: TRBV4-1
D gene: NA
CDR3 length: 16
J gene: TRBJ2-7
CDR3 protein: CASSQAVGGSQYEQYF
CDR3 DNA: TGCGCCAGCAGCCAAGCCGTTGGAGGATCCCAGTACGAGCAGTACTTC

clone size: NA
V gene: TRBV6-2/TRBV6-3
D gene: TRBD2
CDR3 length: 17
J gene: TRBJ2-3
CDR3 protein: CASSYSSREGYTDTQYF
CDR3 DNA: TGTGCCAGCAGTTACTCATCGCGGGAGGGTTACACAGATACGCAGTATTTT

clone size: NA
V gene: TRBV4-3
D gene: TRBD1
CDR3 length: 14
J gene: TRBJ2-7
CDR3 protein: CASSQTGGVYEQYF
CDR3 DNA: TGCGCCAGCAGCCAAACAGGGGGCGTCTACGAGCAGTACTTC

clone size: once
V gene: TRBV5-6
D gene: NA
CDR3 length: 15
J gene: TRBJ2-7
CDR3 protein: CASSLLGLGNYEQYF
CDR3 DNA: TGTGCCAGCAGTTTGCTTGGTCTAGGGAACTACGAGCAGTACTTC

clone size: NA
V gene: TRBV5-1
D gene: TRBD1
CDR3 length: 15
J gene: TRBJ1-3
CDR3 protein: CASSPGTGSGNTIYF
CDR3 DNA: TGCGCCAGCAGCCCTGGGACAGGCTCTGGAAACACCATATATTTT

clone size: once
V gene: TRBV7-8
D gene: NA
CDR3 length: 15
J gene: TRBJ2-2
CDR3 protein: CASSLAGTYTGELFF
CDR3 DNA: TGTGCCAGCAGCTTAGCGGGTACTTACACCGGGGAGCTGTTTTTT

clone size: NA
V gene: TRBV28
D gene: NA
CDR3 length: 12
J gene: TRBJ1-6
CDR3 protein: CASGAGSLALHF
CDR3 DNA: TGTGCCAGCGGGGCAGGGTCTTTGGCCCTCCACTTT

clone size: NA
V gene: TRBV18
D gene: TRBD1
CDR3 length: 16
J gene: TRBJ2-3
CDR3 protein: CASSPQGTGGTDTQYF
CDR3 DNA: TGTGCCAGCTCACCACAGGGGACAGGAGGCACAGATACGCAGTATTTT

clone size: NA
V gene: TRBV12-3/TRBV12-4
D gene: NA
CDR3 length: 13
J gene: TRBJ1-1
CDR3 protein: CASLIEGNTEAFF
CDR3 DNA: TGTGCCAGCCTCATCGAGGGGAACACTGAAGCTTTCTTT

clone size: once
V gene: TRBV3-1/TRBV3-2
D gene: NA
CDR3 length: 17
J gene: TRBJ2-7
CDR3 protein: CASSQDRGAGESYEQYF
CDR3 DNA: TGTGCCAGCAGCCAAGACAGGGGGGCGGGAGAGTCGTACGAGCAGTACTTC

clone size: NA
V gene: TRBV6-1
D gene: NA
CDR3 length: 11
J gene: TRBJ1-1
CDR3 protein: CASSELLEAFF
CDR3 DNA: TGTGCCAGCAGTGAACTTCTCGAGGCTTTCTTT

clone size: NA
V gene: TRBV5-4
D gene: NA
CDR3 length: 13
J gene: TRBJ2-3
CDR3 protein: CASSALATDTQYF
CDR3 DNA: TGTGCCAGCAGCGCACTAGCAACAGATACGCAGTATTTT

clone size: NA
V gene: TRBV4-3
D gene: NA
CDR3 length: 14
J gene: TRBJ2-3
CDR3 protein: CASSQEGAGDTQYF
CDR3 DNA: TGCGCCAGCAGCCAAGAGGGGGCGGGAGATACGCAGTATTTT

clone size: NA
V gene: TRBV27
D gene: NA
CDR3 length: 15
J gene: TRBJ2-4
CDR3 protein: CASPQGFQGKNIQYF
CDR3 DNA: TGTGCCAGTCCCCAGGGTTTCCAGGGCAAAAACATTCAGTACTTC

clone size: NA
V gene: TRBV27
D gene: NA
CDR3 length: 14
J gene: TRBJ1-2
CDR3 protein: CASSTSDRNYGYTF
CDR3 DNA: TGTGCCAGCAGTACCTCGGACCGAAACTATGGCTACACCTTC

clone size: NA
V gene: TRBV9
D gene: NA
CDR3 length: 18
J gene: TRBJ2-6
CDR3 protein: CASSVDGQLSSGANVLTF
CDR3 DNA: TGTGCCAGCAGCGTAGACGGACAGTTAAGCTCTGGGGCCAACGTCCTGACTTTC

clone size: few
V gene: TRBV5-1
D gene: NA
CDR3 length: 14
J gene: TRBJ1-1
CDR3 protein: CASSLEGLGTEAFF
CDR3 DNA: TGCGCCAGCAGCTTGGAAGGGCTTGGCACTGAAGCTTTCTTT

clone size: NA
V gene: TRBV10-1
D gene: NA
CDR3 length: 15
J gene: TRBJ2-1
CDR3 protein: CASSGYSQGGNEQFF
CDR3 DNA: TGCGCCAGCAGCGGTTACTCCCAAGGGGGGAATGAGCAGTTCTTC

clone size: NA
V gene: TRBV6-5
D gene: NA
CDR3 length: 14
J gene: TRBJ2-5
CDR3 protein: CASSYSTAQETQYF
CDR3 DNA: TGTGCCAGCAGTTACTCAACCGCCCAAGAGACCCAGTACTTC

clone size: NA
V gene: TRBV3-1/TRBV3-2
D gene: NA
CDR3 length: 14
J gene: TRBJ1-2
CDR3 protein: CASSQDVGKNGYTF
CDR3 DNA: TGTGCCAGCAGCCAAGATGTGGGGAAAAATGGCTACACCTTC

clone size: NA
V gene: TRBV28
D gene: NA
CDR3 length: 13
J gene: TRBJ1-3
CDR3 protein: CASSWGERNTIYF
CDR3 DNA: TGTGCCAGCTCCTGGGGGGAAAGAAACACCATATATTTT